This T cell receptor (beta chain) was observed in a study of long-term antiretroviral therapy in people with HIV. About the research overall: In the earliest collections, sampling predates the 2015 immediate-ART recommendation by about a decade.

The assay, immunoSEQ v3.0, was run at survey level. Data came from immunoSEQ multiplex PCR; TCRdb stores just in-frame clones and leaves some out. This sample yields around 30,000 clones, of which about 85% are seen a single time; roughly 10% belongs to the top ten. From each donor, at least one pre-ART PBMC sample and at least two post-ART PBMC samples were obtained. There were no participants with HIV treated outside the United States. Trimming took 3 bases from V and 0 from J, leaving 12 bases between them. This CDR3 region has 15 residues. Germline V gives CDR1 SGHRS, CDR2 YFSETQ. This material consisted of unsorted PBMCs, taken 2.3 years after starting antiretroviral therapy. This chain joins TRBV5-1 and TRBJ1-2, with unresolved D. The sequence was collected from a man in his forties with HIV. This CDR3 reads CASSSGWVTNYGYTF. The CDR3 DNA sequence: TGCGCCAGCAGCTCGGGCTGGGTGACTAACTATGGCTACACCTTC. Looking up the rest from reference TRBV5-1 and TRBJ1-2 gives the full variable domain: KAGVTQTPRYLIKTRGQQVTLSCSPISGHRSVSWYQQTPGQGLQFLFEYFSETQRNKGNFPGRFSGRQFSNSRSEMNVSTLELGDSALYLCASSSGWVTNYGYTFGSGTRLTVV.